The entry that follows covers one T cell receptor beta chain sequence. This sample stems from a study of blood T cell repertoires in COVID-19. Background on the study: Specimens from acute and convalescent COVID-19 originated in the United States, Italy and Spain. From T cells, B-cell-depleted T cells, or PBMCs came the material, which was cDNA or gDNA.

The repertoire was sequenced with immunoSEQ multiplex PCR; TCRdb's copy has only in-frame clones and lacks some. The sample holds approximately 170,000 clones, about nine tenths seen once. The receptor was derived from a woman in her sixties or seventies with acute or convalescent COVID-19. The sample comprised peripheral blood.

The CDR3 coding sequence is TGTGCCAGCAGCTTAGGGAGTACAGGGGTTGGGCAGCCCCAGCATTTT. It codes for CASSLGSTGVGQPQHF. This chain joins TRBV7-6 and TRBJ1-5; 7 bases map to TRBD1. Trimming took 1 base from V and 7 from J; bases not matched to a gene: 10. CDR3 length equals 16 residues. CDR1 is SGHVS, CDR2 FNYEAQ, per germline.